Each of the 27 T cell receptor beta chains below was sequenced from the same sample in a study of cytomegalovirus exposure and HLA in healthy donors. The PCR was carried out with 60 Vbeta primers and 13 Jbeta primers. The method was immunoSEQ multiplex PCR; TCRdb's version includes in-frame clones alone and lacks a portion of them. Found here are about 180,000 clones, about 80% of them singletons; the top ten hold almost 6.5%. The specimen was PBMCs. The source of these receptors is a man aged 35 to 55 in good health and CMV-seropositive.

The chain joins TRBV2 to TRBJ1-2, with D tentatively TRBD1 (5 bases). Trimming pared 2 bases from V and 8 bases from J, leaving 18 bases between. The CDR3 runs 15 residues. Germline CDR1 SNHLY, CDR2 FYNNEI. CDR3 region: CASSETSGGVGGYTF. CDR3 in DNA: TGTGCCAGCAGTGAAACAAGCGGAGGGGTCGGGGGCTACACCTTC. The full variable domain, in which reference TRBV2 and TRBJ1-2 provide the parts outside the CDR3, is EPEVTQTPSHQVTQMGQEVILRCVPISNHLYFYWYRQILGQKVEFLVSFYNNEISEKSEIFDDQFSVERPDGSNFTLKIRSTKLEDSAMYFCASSETSGGVGGYTFGSGTRLTVV.

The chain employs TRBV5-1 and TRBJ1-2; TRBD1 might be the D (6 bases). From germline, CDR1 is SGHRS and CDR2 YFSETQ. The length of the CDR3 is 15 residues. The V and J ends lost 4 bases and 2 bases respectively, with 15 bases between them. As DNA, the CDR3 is TGCGCCAGCAGCCCCCGGGGGGCAGGGAACTATGGCTACACCTTC. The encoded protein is CASSPRGAGNYGYTF. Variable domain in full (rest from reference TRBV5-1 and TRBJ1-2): KAGVTQTPRYLIKTRGQQVTLSCSPISGHRSVSWYQQTPGQGLQFLFEYFSETQRNKGNFPGRFSGRQFSNSRSEMNVSTLELGDSALYLCASSPRGAGNYGYTFGSGTRLTVV.

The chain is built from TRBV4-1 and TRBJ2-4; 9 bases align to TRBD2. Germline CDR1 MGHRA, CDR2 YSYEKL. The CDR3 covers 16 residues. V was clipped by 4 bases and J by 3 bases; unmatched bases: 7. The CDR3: CASSPREGLGKNIQYF. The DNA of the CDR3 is TGCGCCAGCAGCCCGCGGGAGGGCCTTGGCAAAAACATTCAGTACTTC.

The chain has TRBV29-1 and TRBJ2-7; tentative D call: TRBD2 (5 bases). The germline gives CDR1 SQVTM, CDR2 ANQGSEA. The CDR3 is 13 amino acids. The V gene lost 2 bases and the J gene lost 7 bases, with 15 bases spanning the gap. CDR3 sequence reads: CSVEQSLGVEQYF. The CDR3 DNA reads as TGCAGCGTTGAACAGTCCCTCGGGGTGGAGCAGTACTTC.

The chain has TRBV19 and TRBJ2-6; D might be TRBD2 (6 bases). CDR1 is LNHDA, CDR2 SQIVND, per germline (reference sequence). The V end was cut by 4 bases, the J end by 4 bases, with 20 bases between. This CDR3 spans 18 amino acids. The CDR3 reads CASSNAPGWRAGANVLTF. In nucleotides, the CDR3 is TGTGCCAGTAGTAACGCCCCTGGTTGGAGGGCCGGGGCCAACGTCCTGACTTTC.

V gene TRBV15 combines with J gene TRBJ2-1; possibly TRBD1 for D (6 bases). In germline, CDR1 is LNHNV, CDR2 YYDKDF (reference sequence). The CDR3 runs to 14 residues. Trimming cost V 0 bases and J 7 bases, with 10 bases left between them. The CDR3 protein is CATSRDHRANEQFF. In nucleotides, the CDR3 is TGTGCCACCAGCAGAGATCACAGGGCAAATGAGCAGTTCTTC.

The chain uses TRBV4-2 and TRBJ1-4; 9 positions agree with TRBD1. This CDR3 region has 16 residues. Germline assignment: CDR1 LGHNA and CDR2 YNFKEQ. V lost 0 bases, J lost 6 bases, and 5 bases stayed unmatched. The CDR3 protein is CASSQDPTGGDEKLFF. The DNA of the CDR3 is TGTGCCAGCAGCCAAGACCCTACAGGGGGCGATGAAAAACTGTTTTTT.

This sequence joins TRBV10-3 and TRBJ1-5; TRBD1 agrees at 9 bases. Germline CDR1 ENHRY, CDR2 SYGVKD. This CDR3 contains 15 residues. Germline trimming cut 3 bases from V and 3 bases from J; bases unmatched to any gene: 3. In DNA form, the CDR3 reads TGTGCCATCAGTGAACAGGGGGCCTTCAATCAGCCCCAGCATTTT. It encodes CAISEQGAFNQPQHF.

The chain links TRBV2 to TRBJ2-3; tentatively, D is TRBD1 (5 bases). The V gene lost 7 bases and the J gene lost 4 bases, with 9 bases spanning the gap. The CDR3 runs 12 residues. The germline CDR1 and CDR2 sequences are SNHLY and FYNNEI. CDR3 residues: CASIGASDTQYF. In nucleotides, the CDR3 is TGTGCCAGCATAGGGGCGTCAGATACGCAGTATTTT.

The DNA for the CDR3 is TGTGCCAGCTCACCACCGACTTTTGGTGAAGCTTTCTTT. It translates to CASSPPTFGEAFF. The chain combines TRBV18 with TRBJ1-1; D gene uncertain. CDR3 length: 13 residues. V dropped 0 bases and J dropped 7 bases, with 9 bases sitting between them. Germline assignment: CDR1 KGHSH and CDR2 LQKENI.

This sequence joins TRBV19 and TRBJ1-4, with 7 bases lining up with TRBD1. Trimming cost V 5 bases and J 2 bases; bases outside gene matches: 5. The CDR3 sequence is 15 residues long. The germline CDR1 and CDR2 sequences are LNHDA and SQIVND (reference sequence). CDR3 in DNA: TGTGCCAGTAGTCCTACAGGGGAGACTAATGAAAAACTGTTTTTT. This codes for CASSPTGETNEKLFF. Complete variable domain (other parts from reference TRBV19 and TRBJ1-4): DGGITQSPKYLFRKEGQNVTLSCEQNLNHDAMYWYRQDPGQGLRLIYYSQIVNDFQKGDIAEGYSVSREKKESFPLTVTSAQKNPTAFYLCASSPTGETNEKLFFGSGTQLSVL.

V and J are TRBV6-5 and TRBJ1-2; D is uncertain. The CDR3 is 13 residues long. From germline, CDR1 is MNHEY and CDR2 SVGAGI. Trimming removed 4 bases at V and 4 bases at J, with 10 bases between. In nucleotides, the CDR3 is TGTGCCAGCAGTTCCTCCCAGGCCTATGGCTACACCTTC. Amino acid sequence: CASSSSQAYGYTF.

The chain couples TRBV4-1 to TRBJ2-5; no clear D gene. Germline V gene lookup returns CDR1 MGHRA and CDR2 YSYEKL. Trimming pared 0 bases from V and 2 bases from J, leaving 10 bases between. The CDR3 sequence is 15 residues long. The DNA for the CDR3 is TGCGCCAGCAGCCAAGAGCCCCGGTTACAAGAGACCCAGTACTTC. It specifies CASSQEPRLQETQYF.

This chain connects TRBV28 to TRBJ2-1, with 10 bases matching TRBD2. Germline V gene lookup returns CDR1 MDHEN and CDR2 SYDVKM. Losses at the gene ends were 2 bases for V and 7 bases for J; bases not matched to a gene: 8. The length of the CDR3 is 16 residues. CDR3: CASSLVAGGSRNEQFF. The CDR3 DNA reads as TGTGCCAGCAGTTTAGTAGCGGGAGGCTCTAGGAATGAGCAGTTCTTC. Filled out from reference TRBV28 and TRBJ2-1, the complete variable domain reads DVKVTQSSRYLVKRTGEKVFLECVQDMDHENMFWYRQDPGLGLRLIYFSYDVKMKEKGDIPEGYSVSREKKERFSLILESASTNQTSMYLCASSLVAGGSRNEQFFGPGTRLTVL.

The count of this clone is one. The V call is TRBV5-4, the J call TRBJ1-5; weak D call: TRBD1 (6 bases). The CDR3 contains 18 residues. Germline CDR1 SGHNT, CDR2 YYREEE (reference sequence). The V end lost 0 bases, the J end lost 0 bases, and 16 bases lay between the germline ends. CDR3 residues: CASSLGGTLSVSNQPQHF. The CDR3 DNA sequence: TGTGCCAGCAGCTTGGGTGGGACACTCTCCGTTAGCAATCAGCCCCAGCATTTT.

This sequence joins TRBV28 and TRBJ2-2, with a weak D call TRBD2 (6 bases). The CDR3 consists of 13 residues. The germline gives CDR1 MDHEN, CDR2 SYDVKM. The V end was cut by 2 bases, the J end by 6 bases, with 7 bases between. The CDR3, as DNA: TGTGCCAGCAGTTTAGGAGGGCCCGGGGAGCTGTTTTTT. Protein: CASSLGGPGELFF.

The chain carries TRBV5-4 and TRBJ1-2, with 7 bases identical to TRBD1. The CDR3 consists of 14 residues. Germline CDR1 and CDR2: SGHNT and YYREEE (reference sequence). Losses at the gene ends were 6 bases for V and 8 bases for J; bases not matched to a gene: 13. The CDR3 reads CASTTRQGTRGYTF. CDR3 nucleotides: TGTGCCAGCACCACACGACAGGGTACGCGAGGCTACACCTTC. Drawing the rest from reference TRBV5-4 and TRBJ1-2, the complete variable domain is ETGVTQSPTHLIKTRGQQVTLRCSSQSGHNTVSWYQQALGQGPQFIFQYYREEENGRGNFPPRFSGLQFPNYSSELNVNALELDDSALYLCASTTRQGTRGYTFGSGTRLTVV.

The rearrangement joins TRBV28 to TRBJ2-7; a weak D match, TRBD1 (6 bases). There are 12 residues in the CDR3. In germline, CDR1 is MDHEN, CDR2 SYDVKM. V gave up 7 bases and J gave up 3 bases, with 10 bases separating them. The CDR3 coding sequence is TGTGCCAGCATGGGGGCAGTCTACGAGCAGTACTTC. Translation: CASMGAVYEQYF. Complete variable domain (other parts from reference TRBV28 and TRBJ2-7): DVKVTQSSRYLVKRTGEKVFLECVQDMDHENMFWYRQDPGLGLRLIYFSYDVKMKEKGDIPEGYSVSREKKERFSLILESASTNQTSMYLCASMGAVYEQYFGPGTRLTVT.

CDR3 DNA: TGTGCCAGCAGCCGGAGCAGGGGGCAGGTTCGAGCTTTCTTT. This sequence encodes CASSRSRGQVRAFF. The chain couples TRBV7-8 to TRBJ1-1, with 8 nucleotides matching TRBD1. Germline trimming cut 5 bases from V and 10 bases from J; bases unmatched to any gene: 12. CDR1 and CDR2 from the germline V gene are SGHVS and FQNEAQ. CDR3 length: 14 amino acids.

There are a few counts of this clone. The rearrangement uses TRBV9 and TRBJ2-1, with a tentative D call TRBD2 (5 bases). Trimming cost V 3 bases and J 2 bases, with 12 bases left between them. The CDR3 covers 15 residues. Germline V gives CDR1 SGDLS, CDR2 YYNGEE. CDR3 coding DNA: TGTGCCAGCAGCGCCGGGAACGGAGCCTACAATGAGCAGTTCTTC. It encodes CASSAGNGAYNEQFF.

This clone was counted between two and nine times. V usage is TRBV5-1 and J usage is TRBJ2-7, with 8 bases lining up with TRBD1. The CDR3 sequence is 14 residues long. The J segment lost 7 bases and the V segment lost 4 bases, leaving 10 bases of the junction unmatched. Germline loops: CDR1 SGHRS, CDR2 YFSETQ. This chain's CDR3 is CASSQQPGQVEQYF. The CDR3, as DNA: TGCGCCAGCAGCCAGCAACCGGGACAGGTTGAGCAGTACTTC. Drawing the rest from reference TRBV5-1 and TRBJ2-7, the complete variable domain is KAGVTQTPRYLIKTRGQQVTLSCSPISGHRSVSWYQQTPGQGLQFLFEYFSETQRNKGNFPGRFSGRQFSNSRSEMNVSTLELGDSALYLCASSQQPGQVEQYFGPGTRLTVT.

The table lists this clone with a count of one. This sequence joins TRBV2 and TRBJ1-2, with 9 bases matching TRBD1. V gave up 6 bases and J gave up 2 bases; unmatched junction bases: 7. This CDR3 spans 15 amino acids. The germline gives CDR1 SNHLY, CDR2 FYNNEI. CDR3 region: CASSGGQGNNYGYTF. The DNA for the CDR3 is TGTGCCAGCAGCGGGGGACAGGGTAACAACTATGGCTACACCTTC.

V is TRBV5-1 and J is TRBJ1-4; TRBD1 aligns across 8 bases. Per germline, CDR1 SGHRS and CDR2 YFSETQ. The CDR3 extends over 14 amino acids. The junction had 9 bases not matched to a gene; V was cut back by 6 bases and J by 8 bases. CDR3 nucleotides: TGCGCCAGCACCCCAGGGGGCGATCACGAAAAACTGTTTTTT. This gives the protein CASTPGGDHEKLFF.

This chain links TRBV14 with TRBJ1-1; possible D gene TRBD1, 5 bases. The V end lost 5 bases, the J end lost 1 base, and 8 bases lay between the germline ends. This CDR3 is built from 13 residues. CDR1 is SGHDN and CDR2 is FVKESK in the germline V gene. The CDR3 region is CASSFDRNTEAFF. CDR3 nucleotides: TGTGCCAGCAGCTTCGACAGGAACACTGAAGCTTTCTTT.

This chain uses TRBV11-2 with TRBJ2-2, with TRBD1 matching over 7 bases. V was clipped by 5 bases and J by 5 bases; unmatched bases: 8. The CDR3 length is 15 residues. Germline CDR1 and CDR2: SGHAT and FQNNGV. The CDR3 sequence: CASSPYRGGTGELFF. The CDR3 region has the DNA TGTGCCAGCAGCCCGTACAGGGGCGGAACCGGGGAGCTGTTTTTT. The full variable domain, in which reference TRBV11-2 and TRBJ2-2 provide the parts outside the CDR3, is EAGVAQSPRYKIIEKRQSVAFWCNPISGHATLYWYQQILGQGPKLLIQFQNNGVVDDSQLPKDRFSAERLKGVDSTLKIQPAKLEDSAVYLCASSPYRGGTGELFFGEGSRLTVL.

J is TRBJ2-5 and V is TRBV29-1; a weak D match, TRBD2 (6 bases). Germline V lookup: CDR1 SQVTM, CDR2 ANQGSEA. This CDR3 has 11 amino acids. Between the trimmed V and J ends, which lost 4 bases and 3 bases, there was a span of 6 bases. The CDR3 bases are TGCAGCGTTGGGAGGGAAGAGACCCAGTACTTC. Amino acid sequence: CSVGREETQYF.

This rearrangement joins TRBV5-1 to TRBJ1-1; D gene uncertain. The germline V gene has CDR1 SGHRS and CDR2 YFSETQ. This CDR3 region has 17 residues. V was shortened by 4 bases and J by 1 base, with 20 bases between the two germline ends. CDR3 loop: CASSPLNSGVANTEAFF. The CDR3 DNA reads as TGCGCCAGCAGCCCCCTAAACTCGGGAGTGGCGAACACTGAAGCTTTCTTT.